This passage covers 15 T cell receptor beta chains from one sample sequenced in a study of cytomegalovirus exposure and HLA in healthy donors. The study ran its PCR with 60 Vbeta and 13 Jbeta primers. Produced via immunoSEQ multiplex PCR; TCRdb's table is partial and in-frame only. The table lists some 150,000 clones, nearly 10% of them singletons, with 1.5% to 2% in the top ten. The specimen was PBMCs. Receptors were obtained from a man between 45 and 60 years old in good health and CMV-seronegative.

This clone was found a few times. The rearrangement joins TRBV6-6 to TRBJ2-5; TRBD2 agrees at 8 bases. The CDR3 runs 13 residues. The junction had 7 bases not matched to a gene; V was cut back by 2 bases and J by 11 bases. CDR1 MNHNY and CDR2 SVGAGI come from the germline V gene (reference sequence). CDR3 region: CASSYVLAGEQYF. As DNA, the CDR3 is TGTGCCAGCAGTTACGTTCTAGCGGGTGAGCAGTACTTC.

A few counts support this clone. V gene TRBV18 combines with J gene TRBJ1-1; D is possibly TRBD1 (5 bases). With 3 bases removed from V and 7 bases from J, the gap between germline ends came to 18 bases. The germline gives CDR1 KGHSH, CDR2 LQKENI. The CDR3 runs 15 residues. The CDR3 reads CASSPIQVGSLEAFF. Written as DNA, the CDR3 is TGTGCCAGCTCACCCATACAGGTGGGTTCCCTTGAAGCTTTCTTT.

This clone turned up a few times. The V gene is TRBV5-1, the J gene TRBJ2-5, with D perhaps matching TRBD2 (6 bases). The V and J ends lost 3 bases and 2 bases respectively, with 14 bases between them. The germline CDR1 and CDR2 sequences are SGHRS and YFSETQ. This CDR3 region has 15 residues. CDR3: CASSWAGTAQETQYF. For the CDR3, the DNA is TGCGCCAGCAGCTGGGCCGGGACTGCGCAAGAGACCCAGTACTTC.

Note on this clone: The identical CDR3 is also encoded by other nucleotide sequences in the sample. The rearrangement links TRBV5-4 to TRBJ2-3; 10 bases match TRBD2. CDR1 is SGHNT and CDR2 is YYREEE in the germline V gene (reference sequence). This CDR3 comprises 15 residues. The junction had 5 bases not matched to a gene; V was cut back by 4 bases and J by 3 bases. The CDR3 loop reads CASSPRTSGTDTQYF. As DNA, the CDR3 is TGTGCCAGCAGCCCCCGGACTAGCGGAACAGATACGCAGTATTTT.

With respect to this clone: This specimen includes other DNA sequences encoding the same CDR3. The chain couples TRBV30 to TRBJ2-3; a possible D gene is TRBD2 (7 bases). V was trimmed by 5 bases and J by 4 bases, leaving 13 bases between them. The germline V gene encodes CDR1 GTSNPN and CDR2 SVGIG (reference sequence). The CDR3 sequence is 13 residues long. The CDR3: CAWSPGGSDTQYF. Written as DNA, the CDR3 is TGTGCCTGGTCTCCGGGGGGCTCAGATACGCAGTATTTT. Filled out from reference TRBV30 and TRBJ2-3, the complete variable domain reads SQTIHQWPATLVQPVGSPLSLECTVEGTSNPNLYWYRQAAGRGLQLLFYSVGIGQISSEVPQNLSASRPQDRQFILSSKKLLLSDSGFYLCAWSPGGSDTQYFGPGTRLTVL.

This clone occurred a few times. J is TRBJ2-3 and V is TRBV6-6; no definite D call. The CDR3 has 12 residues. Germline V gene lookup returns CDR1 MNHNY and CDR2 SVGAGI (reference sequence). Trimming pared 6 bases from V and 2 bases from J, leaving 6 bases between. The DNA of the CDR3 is TGTGCCAGCAGGAGATCCACAGATACGCAGTATTTT. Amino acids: CASRRSTDTQYF.

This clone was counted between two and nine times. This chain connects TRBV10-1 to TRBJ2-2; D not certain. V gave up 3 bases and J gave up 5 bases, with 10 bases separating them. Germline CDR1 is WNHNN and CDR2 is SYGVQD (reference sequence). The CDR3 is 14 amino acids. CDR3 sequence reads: CASSDSPRTGELFF. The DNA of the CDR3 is TGCGCCAGCAGTGATTCCCCGAGAACCGGGGAGCTGTTTTTT.

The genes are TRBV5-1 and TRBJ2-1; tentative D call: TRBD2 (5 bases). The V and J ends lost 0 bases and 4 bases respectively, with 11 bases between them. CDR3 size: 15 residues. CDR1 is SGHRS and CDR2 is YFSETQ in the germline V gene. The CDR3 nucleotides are TGCGCCAGCAGCTTGGCCGGGGAGAGGTACAATGAGCAGTTCTTC. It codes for CASSLAGERYNEQFF.

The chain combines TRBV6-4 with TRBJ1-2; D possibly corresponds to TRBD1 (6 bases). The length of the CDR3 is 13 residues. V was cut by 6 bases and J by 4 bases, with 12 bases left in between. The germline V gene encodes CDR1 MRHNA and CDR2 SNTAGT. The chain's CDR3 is CASREGEGYGYTF. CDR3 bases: TGTGCCAGCAGAGAGGGGGAAGGCTATGGCTACACCTTC.

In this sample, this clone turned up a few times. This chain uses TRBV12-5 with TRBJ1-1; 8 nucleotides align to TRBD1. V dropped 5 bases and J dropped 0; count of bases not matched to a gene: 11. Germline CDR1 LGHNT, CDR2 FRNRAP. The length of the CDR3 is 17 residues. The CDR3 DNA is TGTGCTAGTGGTCTTCCCGGGACAGGTACTATGAACACTGAAGCTTTCTTT. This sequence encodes CASGLPGTGTMNTEAFF.

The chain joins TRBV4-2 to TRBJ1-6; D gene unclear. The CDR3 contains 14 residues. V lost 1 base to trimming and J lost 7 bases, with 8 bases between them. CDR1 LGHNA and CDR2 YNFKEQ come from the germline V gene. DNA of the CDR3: TGTGCCAGCAGCCAAGGAGGGTCCAATTCACCCCTCCACTTT. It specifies CASSQGGSNSPLHF.

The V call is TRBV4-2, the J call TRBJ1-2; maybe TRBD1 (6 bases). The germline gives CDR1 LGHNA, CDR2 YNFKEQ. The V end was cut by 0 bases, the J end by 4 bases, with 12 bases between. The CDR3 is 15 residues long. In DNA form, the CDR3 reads TGTGCCAGCAGCCAAGAGCGGGGGGCTGGCTATGGCTACACCTTC. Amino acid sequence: CASSQERGAGYGYTF.

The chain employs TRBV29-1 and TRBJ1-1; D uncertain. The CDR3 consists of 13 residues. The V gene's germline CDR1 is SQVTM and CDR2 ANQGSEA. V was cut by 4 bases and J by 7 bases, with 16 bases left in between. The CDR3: CSVVRRRAGEAFF. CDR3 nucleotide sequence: TGCAGCGTTGTGCGGCGGAGGGCTGGTGAAGCTTTCTTT. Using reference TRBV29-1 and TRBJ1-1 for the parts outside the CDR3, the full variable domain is SAVISQKPSRDICQRGTSLTIQCQVDSQVTMMFWYRQQPGQSLTLIATANQGSEATYESGFVIDKFPISRPNLTFSTLTVSNMSPEDSSIYLCSVVRRRAGEAFFGQGTRLTVV.

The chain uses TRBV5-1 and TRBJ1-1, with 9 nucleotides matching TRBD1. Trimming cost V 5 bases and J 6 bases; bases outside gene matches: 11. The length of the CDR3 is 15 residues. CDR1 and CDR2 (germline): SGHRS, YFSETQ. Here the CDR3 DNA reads TGCGCCAGCAGACTTACCCCGGGACAGGGCGCTGAAGCTTTCTTT. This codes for CASRLTPGQGAEAFF.

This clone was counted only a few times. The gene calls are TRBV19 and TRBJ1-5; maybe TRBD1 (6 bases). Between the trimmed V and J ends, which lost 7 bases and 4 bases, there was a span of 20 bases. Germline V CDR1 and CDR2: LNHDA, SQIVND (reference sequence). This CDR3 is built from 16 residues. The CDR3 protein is CASTHRVGGRNQPQHF. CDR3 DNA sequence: TGTGCCAGTACCCACAGGGTGGGAGGGCGGAATCAGCCCCAGCATTTT. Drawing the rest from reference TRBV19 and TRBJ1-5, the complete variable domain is DGGITQSPKYLFRKEGQNVTLSCEQNLNHDAMYWYRQDPGQGLRLIYYSQIVNDFQKGDIAEGYSVSREKKESFPLTVTSAQKNPTAFYLCASTHRVGGRNQPQHFGDGTRLSIL.